This TCR beta chain was documented in a study of shared clonotypes between healthy human individuals. Sorted-subset replicate PCR reactions were performed with approximately 180 ng DNA, corresponding to tens of thousands of T cell genomes. Generated by immunoSEQ multiplex PCR, the TCRdb table keeps only in-frame clones and is missing some. Of a few million clones detected, approximately 94% appear once; the ten largest clones hold over 0.12%. Sequencing used naive CD4+ T cells sorted from blood. As for subset: CD45RA+ positively selected. The sequence was obtained from a man aged 18 to 29 in good health.

Here the CDR3 reads CASSALGGANVLTF. In DNA form, the CDR3 reads TGTGCCAGCAGTGCGCTGGGGGGGGCCAACGTCCTGACTTTC. The V gene is TRBV2, the J gene TRBJ2-6; D is unresolved. This CDR3 is 14 amino acids long. Germline V CDR1 and CDR2: SNHLY, FYNNEI. The V gene lost 4 bases and the J gene lost 4 bases, with 8 bases spanning the gap.